Listed here is a single TCR beta chain. Its target is unknown. cDNA libraries for TCR beta contained unique molecular identifiers. TCRdb re-called the PCR reads with MiXCR, one entry per CDR3 protein. The sample includes 800,000 to 950,000 distinct CDR3 sequences, approximately 53% seen only once; the top ten take about 4.5%. The CDR3 is 14 amino acids. With 3 bases removed from V and 7 bases from J, the gap between germline ends came to 19 bases. Germline CDR1 and CDR2: DFQATT and SNEGSKA (reference sequence). The data were taken from a study of post-analysis software for immune sequencing data. General study results and limits: Five or six TRBV segments, including TRBV5-6, TRBV5-1 and TRBV20-1, were more frequent in patients than controls.

The sequence was collected from a girl aged 5-17 years with multiple sclerosis. Sequencing was done on a sample of blood. The chain couples TRBV20-1 to TRBJ2-7; TRBD2 might be the D (6 bases). CDR3 sequence reads: CSASEGTWGMEQYF. The CDR3 bases are TGCAGTGCTAGCGAAGGGACTTGGGGCATGGAGCAGTACTTC.